A selection of T cell receptor beta chains follows, all from one sample in a study of T cell changes during pregnancy in multiple sclerosis. TCRdb's copy holds only in-frame clones and misses some; the assay was immunoSEQ multiplex PCR. The table includes over 50,000 clones, around 92% detected once. The sequencing here drew on peripheral blood, taken in the first trimester of pregnancy. The receptors originated from a female donor with multiple sclerosis, enrolled in a pregnancy study. CDR3s leave out the opening cysteine and the closing phenylalanine or tryptophan. The size field is filled for only some rows; it gives once, few, many or a size class.

J,size,V,CDR3
TRBJ2-2,once,TRBV27,ASRSGVHITGELF
TRBJ2-1,NA,TRBV5-6,ASSSTDADNEQF
TRBJ2-3,NA,TRBV7-3,ASSPSGGTGVLAGPPDTQY
TRBJ2-1,few,TRBV4-3,ASSQEGQGSYNEQF
TRBJ2-5,NA,TRBV7-7,ASSHAGTGQQETQY
TRBJ1-3,NA,TRBV19,ASTDRPPSGNTIY
TRBJ2-7,NA,TRBV11-2,ASSIYRDYEQY
TRBJ1-2,NA,TRBV5-6,ASSPLGQGYGYT
TRBJ2-7,NA,TRBV30,AWGRGIRYEQY
TRBJ2-7,NA,TRBV4-1,ASSQGGTHEQY
TRBJ1-1,NA,TRBV9,ASSPRFNRNTEAF
TRBJ2-5,NA,TRBV7-9,ASSTGLAGIQETQY
TRBJ1-2,NA,TRBV27,ASRGTGRVHGYT
TRBJ2-1,NA,TRBV7-9,ASSWVGLAGPNEQF
TRBJ2-2,NA,TRBV6-4,ASSPRTGDTGELF
TRBJ2-7,NA,TRBV7-2,ASSGRGTYEQY
TRBJ2-1,NA,TRBV4-2,ASSRRSGGSYNEQF
TRBJ1-2,NA,TRBV27,ASSMDRGGYGYT
TRBJ2-5,NA,TRBV2,ASSFLTSGRGGETQY
TRBJ1-1,NA,TRBV19,ASSMYGGITPNTEAF
TRBJ2-2,NA,TRBV19,ASSILSSGGELF
TRBJ1-5,NA,TRBV5-5,ASSWDRLGQPQH
TRBJ1-4,NA,TRBV11-2,ASSLNRGQNEKLF
TRBJ2-1,NA,TRBV5-1,ASSLDAGGSPNEQF
TRBJ2-4,NA,TRBV4-3,ASSQDLGGKGIQY
TRBJ2-3,NA,TRBV11-3,ASSASGVTDTQY
TRBJ1-2,NA,TRBV4-2,ASSQENRGGYT
TRBJ2-1,NA,TRBV5-4,ASSPFRQGRGEQF
TRBJ1-2,NA,TRBV18,ASSKSRDSTYGYT
TRBJ2-3,NA,TRBV19,ASSMGLAGVRITDTQY
TRBJ1-2,NA,TRBV7-9,ASSPRGQGYT
TRBJ2-1,NA,TRBV6-1,ASRTHSYNEQF
TRBJ2-1,NA,TRBV4-1,ASSPTSGRGDEQF
TRBJ1-1,NA,TRBV9,ASSTNRDPNTEAF
TRBJ2-5,NA,TRBV7-8,ASSLTSGQETQY
TRBJ1-3,NA,TRBV9,ASSTGLNEGNTIY
TRBJ2-1,once,TRBV11-2,ASSPRTSGSSNEQF
TRBJ1-6,NA,TRBV6-5,ASSYNVDSSSLH
TRBJ2-1,NA,TRBV15,ATSSSLYNEQF
TRBJ2-1,NA,TRBV7-9,ASSSRDYSYNEQF
TRBJ2-6,once,TRBV4-2,ASSQDSSSGANVLT
TRBJ2-7,NA,TRBV27,ASTPLASGSYEQY
TRBJ1-2,NA,TRBV25-1,ASRPTGTGAPNYGYT
TRBJ1-1,few,TRBV7-6,ASSLAASAPEAF
TRBJ2-5,NA,TRBV7-3,ASSLGLAGEETQY
TRBJ1-4,once,TRBV4-1,ASSLSGTGEKLF
TRBJ2-1,NA,TRBV7-9,ASSLSFGSSYNEQF
TRBJ2-7,NA,TRBV6-5,ASSSHVGTGGEQY
TRBJ2-3,NA,TRBV5-4,ASSRGLAGGPDTQY
TRBJ1-2,NA,TRBV28,ASSLSTDYGYT
TRBJ1-2,NA,TRBV15,ATGTAEYGYT
TRBJ2-7,NA,TRBV7-2,ASSLEDLAGAHEQY
TRBJ2-7,NA,TRBV27,ASSFGGEYEQY
TRBJ1-1,NA,TRBV6-5,ASSYVTIRGNTEAF
TRBJ2-7,NA,TRBV27,ASKGLGLGQY
TRBJ2-7,NA,TRBV29-1,SVRTGISTYEQY
TRBJ2-7,NA,TRBV18,ASSPKAGSYEQY
TRBJ1-1,NA,TRBV11-3,ASSQRQGTEAF